Below, 17 T cell receptor beta chains from the same sample are listed, as sequenced in a study of cytomegalovirus exposure and HLA in healthy donors. Amplification used 60 Vbeta primers and 13 Jbeta primers. TCRdb keeps only in-frame clones here, not all; method: immunoSEQ multiplex PCR. Of 110,000 or so clones in the sample, about 86% are singletons; the top ten hold under 2.5%. Sequencing was performed on PBMCs. Receptors originate from a woman aged 25-40 years in good health and CMV-seronegative.

In DNA form, the CDR3 reads TGTGCCAGCAGCCAATCCAGGACAGGGTCCTATGGCTACACCTTC. Translated, it gives CASSQSRTGSYGYTF. The chain is built from TRBV4-2 and TRBJ1-2, with 8 nucleotides matching TRBD1. The CDR3 sequence is 15 residues long. After removal of 2 bases from V and 4 bases from J, the junction contained 6 bases not matched to a gene. The germline V gene encodes CDR1 LGHNA and CDR2 YNFKEQ.

This chain uses TRBV7-6 with TRBJ2-1; possible D gene TRBD2, 6 bases. CDR1 SGHVS and CDR2 FNYEAQ come from the germline V gene. The V end lost 4 bases, the J end lost 6 bases, and 25 bases lay between the germline ends. The CDR3 extends over 18 amino acids. The CDR3 loop reads CASSYLLEGVIRSNEQFF. The CDR3 DNA is TGTGCCAGCAGCTACCTTTTGGAGGGAGTTATTCGGTCCAATGAGCAGTTCTTC.

The V gene is TRBV25-1, the J gene TRBJ1-2; 7 nucleotides align to TRBD1. The germline V gene has CDR1 MGHDK and CDR2 SYGVNS. The CDR3 has 13 amino acids. J was trimmed by 4 bases and V by 6 bases; bases with no gene match: 5. CDR3 residues: CASRQPGGYGYTF. As DNA, the CDR3 is TGTGCCAGCAGGCAACCAGGGGGCTATGGCTACACCTTC.

The sample holds one count of this clone. The rearrangement links TRBV9 to TRBJ1-1; tentative D call: TRBD1 (5 bases). This CDR3 is 14 amino acids long. The ends were cut back, 4 bases at V and 3 bases at J, with 13 bases in the middle. Germline assignment: CDR1 SGDLS and CDR2 YYNGEE. DNA for the CDR3: TGTGCCAGCAGCCCCTGGGACTCTGACACTGAAGCTTTCTTT. Protein sequence: CASSPWDSDTEAFF. Combining the CDR3 with reference TRBV9 and TRBJ1-1 gives the whole variable domain DSGVTQTPKHLITATGQRVTLRCSPRSGDLSVYWYQQSLDQGLQFLIQYYNGEERAKGNILERFSAQQFPDLHSELNLSSLELGDSALYFCASSPWDSDTEAFFGQGTRLTVV.

The chain recombines TRBV15 with TRBJ2-2, with D possibly TRBD1 on 6 matching bases. V shed 3 bases and J shed 5 bases, with 19 bases lying between them. CDR1 is LNHNV and CDR2 is YYDKDF in the germline V gene (reference sequence). The CDR3 extends over 17 amino acids. For the CDR3, the DNA is TGTGCCACCAGCAGCGATGACAGGTTTCTCGGGACCGGGGAGCTGTTTTTT. Encoded protein: CATSSDDRFLGTGELFF.

The V and J genes are TRBV6-5 and TRBJ1-1; D not certain. There are 16 residues in the CDR3. Germline V gives CDR1 MNHEY, CDR2 SVGAGI. Trimming stripped 0 bases from V and 2 bases from J, with 13 bases between. In DNA form, the CDR3 reads TGTGCCAGCAGTTACTCGATCCTTCCGGGTAACACTGAAGCTTTCTTT. It codes for CASSYSILPGNTEAFF.

This sequence joins TRBV18 and TRBJ2-5; 7 positions agree with TRBD2. The J call may be wrong; the DNA end is better matched by TRBJ2-7. This CDR3 has 13 amino acids. CDR1 and CDR2 (germline): KGHSH, LQKENI. The CDR3 sequence: CASSQTGGYEQYF. CDR3 sequence (DNA): TGTGCCAGCTCACAAACGGGAGGCTACGAGCAGTACTTC.

The chain carries TRBV11-2 and TRBJ2-3, with 8 bases identical to TRBD2. J gave up 2 bases and V 6 bases, and 7 bases lay outside the gene matches. Germline CDR1 reads SGHAT; CDR2 reads FQNNGV. The CDR3 runs to 15 residues. CDR3 loop: CASRGTSSFTDTQYF. In nucleotides, the CDR3 is TGTGCCAGCAGGGGGACTAGTAGTTTCACAGATACGCAGTATTTT.

V and J are TRBV29-1 and TRBJ2-2, with 9 bases matching TRBD2. The CDR3 runs 14 residues. V shed 6 bases, J shed 7 bases, and the junction held 9 bases outside the gene matches. Germline assignment: CDR1 SQVTM and CDR2 ANQGSEA. CDR3 amino acids: CSVGTSQLGGELFF. Written as DNA, the CDR3 is TGCAGCGTGGGGACTAGCCAATTGGGCGGGGAGCTGTTTTTT.

The chain couples TRBV6-6 to TRBJ2-7, with 9 nucleotides matching TRBD1. The J segment lost 2 bases and the V segment lost 5 bases, leaving 7 bases of the junction unmatched. The CDR3 runs to 15 residues. Per the germline V gene, CDR1 is MNHNY and CDR2 is SVGAGI (reference sequence). The CDR3 DNA follows: TGTGCCAGCAGTGCGGACAGGGGCCTCCCCTACGAGCAGTACTTC. This codes for CASSADRGLPYEQYF.

J is TRBJ2-7 and V is TRBV6-5, with TRBD2 matching over 7 bases. V shed 5 bases, J shed 2 bases, and the junction held 6 bases outside the gene matches. The CDR3 covers 14 residues. Germline loops: CDR1 MNHEY, CDR2 SVGAGI. The CDR3 protein is CASSLERGAYEQYF. The CDR3 DNA reads TGTGCCAGCAGTCTAGAGCGGGGAGCCTACGAGCAGTACTTC.

The chain links TRBV6-1 to TRBJ2-3, with 8 bases aligning to TRBD2. The V gene end was trimmed by 1 base and the J gene end by 7 bases; junction bases not matched to a gene: 7. The CDR3 has 15 residues. The germline gives CDR1 MNHNS, CDR2 SASEGT. CDR3 DNA: TGTGCCAGCAGTGAAGATACGGGAGGGTCAAATACGCAGTATTTT. Encoded protein: CASSEDTGGSNTQYF.

The chain has TRBV2 and TRBJ1-2; TRBD1 agrees at 7 bases. Germline V gene lookup returns CDR1 SNHLY and CDR2 FYNNEI. V lost 3 bases to trimming and J lost 2 bases; unmatched junction nucleotides: 6. The CDR3 loop spans 15 amino acids. In nucleotides, the CDR3 is TGTGCCAGCAGTGACTCGGGACAGAACAACTATGGCTACACCTTC. Its translation is CASSDSGQNNYGYTF.

This clone was recorded a few times. This chain links TRBV6-5 with TRBJ2-7; D gene uncertain. Trimming cost V 5 bases and J 7 bases, with 12 bases left between them. The germline CDR1 and CDR2 sequences are MNHEY and SVGAGI. The CDR3 sequence is 12 residues long. Here the CDR3 reads CASSPSRGEQYF. CDR3 nucleotides: TGTGCCAGCAGTCCTTCCAGAGGTGAGCAGTACTTC.

The gene calls are TRBV7-9 and TRBJ2-2; 12 bases align to TRBD2. Germline V lookup: CDR1 SEHNR, CDR2 FQNEAQ (reference sequence). V was clipped by 5 bases and J by 3 bases; unmatched bases: 10. The CDR3 totals 18 residues. The CDR3 DNA reads TGTGCCAGCAGCCCATATGGGACTAGCGGGTACCACACCGGGGAGCTGTTTTTT. Its translation: CASSPYGTSGYHTGELFF.

The V and J genes are TRBV28 and TRBJ2-3, with 8 bases lining up with TRBD2. The V gene's germline CDR1 is MDHEN and CDR2 SYDVKM. V dropped 6 bases and J dropped 1; count of bases not matched to a gene: 9. The CDR3 has 16 residues. This CDR3 reads CASSSISGKGTDTQYF. CDR3 nucleotides: TGTGCCAGCAGCTCAATTAGCGGGAAGGGCACAGATACGCAGTATTTT.

The chain has TRBV5-1 and TRBJ2-3; the D gene is possibly TRBD2 (6 bases). The CDR3 loop spans 16 amino acids. CDR1 SGHRS and CDR2 YFSETQ come from the germline V gene. The germline V and J ends were trimmed by 0 bases and 3 bases, with 14 bases remaining between them. CDR3 sequence reads: CASSLAAQEGTDTQYF. CDR3 bases: TGCGCCAGCAGCTTGGCTGCACAGGAGGGGACAGATACGCAGTATTTT. Together with reference TRBV5-1 and TRBJ2-3, the CDR3 gives the full variable domain: KAGVTQTPRYLIKTRGQQVTLSCSPISGHRSVSWYQQTPGQGLQFLFEYFSETQRNKGNFPGRFSGRQFSNSRSEMNVSTLELGDSALYLCASSLAAQEGTDTQYFGPGTRLTVL.